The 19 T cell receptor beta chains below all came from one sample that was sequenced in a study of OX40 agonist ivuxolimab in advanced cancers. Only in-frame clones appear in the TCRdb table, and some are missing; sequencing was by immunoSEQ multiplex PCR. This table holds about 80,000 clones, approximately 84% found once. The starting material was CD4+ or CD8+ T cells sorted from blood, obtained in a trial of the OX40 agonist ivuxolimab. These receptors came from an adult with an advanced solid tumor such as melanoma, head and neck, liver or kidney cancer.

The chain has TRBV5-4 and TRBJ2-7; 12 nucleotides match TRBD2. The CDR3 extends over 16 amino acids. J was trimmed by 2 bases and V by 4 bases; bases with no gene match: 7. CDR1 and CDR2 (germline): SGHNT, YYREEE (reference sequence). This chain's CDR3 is CASSPGRTSGTYEQYF. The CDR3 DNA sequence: TGTGCCAGCAGCCCCGGGAGGACTAGCGGGACCTACGAGCAGTACTTC. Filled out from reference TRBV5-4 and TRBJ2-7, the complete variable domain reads ETGVTQSPTHLIKTRGQQVTLRCSSQSGHNTVSWYQQALGQGPQFIFQYYREEENGRGNFPPRFSGLQFPNYSSELNVNALELDDSALYLCASSPGRTSGTYEQYFGPGTRLTVT.

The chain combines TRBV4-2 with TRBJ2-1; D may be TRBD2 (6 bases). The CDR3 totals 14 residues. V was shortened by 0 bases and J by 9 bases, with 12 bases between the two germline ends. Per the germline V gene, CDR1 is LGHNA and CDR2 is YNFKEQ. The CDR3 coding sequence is TGTGCCAGCAGCCAAGACCCTCGGGGGAGTGAGCAGTTCTTC. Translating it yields CASSQDPRGSEQFF.

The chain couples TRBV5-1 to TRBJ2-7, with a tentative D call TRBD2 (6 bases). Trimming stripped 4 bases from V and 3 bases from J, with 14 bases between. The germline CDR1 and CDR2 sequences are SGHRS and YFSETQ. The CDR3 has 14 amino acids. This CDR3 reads CASSPWGDVYEQYF. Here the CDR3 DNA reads TGCGCCAGCAGCCCCTGGGGGGACGTCTACGAGCAGTACTTC.

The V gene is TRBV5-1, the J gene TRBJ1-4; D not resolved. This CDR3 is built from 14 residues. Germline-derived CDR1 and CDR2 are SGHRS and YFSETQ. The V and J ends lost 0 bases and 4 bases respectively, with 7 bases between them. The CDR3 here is CASSLDSYNEKLFF. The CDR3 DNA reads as TGCGCCAGCAGCTTGGACAGTTATAATGAAAAACTGTTTTTT.

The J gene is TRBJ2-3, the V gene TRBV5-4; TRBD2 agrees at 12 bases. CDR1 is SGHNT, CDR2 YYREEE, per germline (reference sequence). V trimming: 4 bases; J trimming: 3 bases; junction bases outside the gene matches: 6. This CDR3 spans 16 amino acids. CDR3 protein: CASSKGLAGITDTQYF. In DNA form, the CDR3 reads TGTGCCAGCAGCAAGGGACTAGCGGGTATAACAGATACGCAGTATTTT.

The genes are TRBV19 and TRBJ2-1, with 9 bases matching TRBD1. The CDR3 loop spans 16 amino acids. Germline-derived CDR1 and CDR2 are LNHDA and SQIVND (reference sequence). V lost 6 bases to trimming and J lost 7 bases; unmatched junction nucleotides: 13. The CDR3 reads CASSPLPGQGRNEQFF. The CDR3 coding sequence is TGTGCCAGTAGCCCTCTCCCGGGACAGGGAAGAAATGAGCAGTTCTTC.

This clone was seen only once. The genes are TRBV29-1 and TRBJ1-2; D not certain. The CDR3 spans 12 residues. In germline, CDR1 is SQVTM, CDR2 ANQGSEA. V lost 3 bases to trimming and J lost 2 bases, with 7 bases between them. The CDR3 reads CSVDRGNYGYTF. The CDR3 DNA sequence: TGCAGCGTTGATCGGGGAAACTATGGCTACACCTTC. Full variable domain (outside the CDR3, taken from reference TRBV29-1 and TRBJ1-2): SAVISQKPSRDICQRGTSLTIQCQVDSQVTMMFWYRQQPGQSLTLIATANQGSEATYESGFVIDKFPISRPNLTFSTLTVSNMSPEDSSIYLCSVDRGNYGYTFGSGTRLTVV.

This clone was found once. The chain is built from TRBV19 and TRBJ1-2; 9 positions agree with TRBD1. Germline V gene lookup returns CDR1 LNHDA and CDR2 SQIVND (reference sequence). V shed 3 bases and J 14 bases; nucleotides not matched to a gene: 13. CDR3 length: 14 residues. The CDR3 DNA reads TGTGCCAGTAGTATCCGGGACAGGGTGGTTTCGGCGACCTTC. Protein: CASSIRDRVVSATF.

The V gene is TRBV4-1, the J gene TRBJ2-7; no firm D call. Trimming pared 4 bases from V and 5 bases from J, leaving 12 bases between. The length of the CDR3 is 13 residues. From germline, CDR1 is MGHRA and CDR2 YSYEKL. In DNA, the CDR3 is TGCGCCAGCAGCCTCAGACAAGAAGACGAGCAGTACTTC. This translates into CASSLRQEDEQYF.

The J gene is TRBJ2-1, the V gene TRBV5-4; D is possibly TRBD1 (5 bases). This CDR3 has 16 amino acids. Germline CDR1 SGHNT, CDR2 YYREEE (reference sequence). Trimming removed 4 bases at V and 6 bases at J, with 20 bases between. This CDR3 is CASSPKDGRGFNEQFF. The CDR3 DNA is TGTGCCAGCAGCCCCAAGGACGGAAGGGGTTTCAATGAGCAGTTCTTC.

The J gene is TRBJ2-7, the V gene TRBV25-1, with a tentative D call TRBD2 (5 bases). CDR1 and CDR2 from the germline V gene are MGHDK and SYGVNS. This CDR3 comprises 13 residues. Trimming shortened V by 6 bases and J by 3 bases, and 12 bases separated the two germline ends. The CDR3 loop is CASRSGILYEQYF. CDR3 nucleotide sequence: TGTGCCAGCAGGTCCGGGATACTCTACGAGCAGTACTTC.

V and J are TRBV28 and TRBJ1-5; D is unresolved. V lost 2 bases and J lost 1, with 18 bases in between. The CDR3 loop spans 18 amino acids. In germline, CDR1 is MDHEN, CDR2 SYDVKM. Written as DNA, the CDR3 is TGTGCCAGCAGTTTACCCTCGTGGATGAAAATCAGCAATCAGCCCCAGCATTTT. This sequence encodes CASSLPSWMKISNQPQHF. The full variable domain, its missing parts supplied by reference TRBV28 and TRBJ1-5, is DVKVTQSSRYLVKRTGEKVFLECVQDMDHENMFWYRQDPGLGLRLIYFSYDVKMKEKGDIPEGYSVSREKKERFSLILESASTNQTSMYLCASSLPSWMKISNQPQHFGDGTRLSIL.

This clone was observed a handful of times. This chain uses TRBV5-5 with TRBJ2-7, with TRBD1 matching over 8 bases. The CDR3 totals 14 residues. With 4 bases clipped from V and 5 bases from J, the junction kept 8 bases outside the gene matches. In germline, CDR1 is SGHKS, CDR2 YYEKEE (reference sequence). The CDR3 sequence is CASSGTGWLDEQYF. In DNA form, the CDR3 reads TGTGCCAGCAGCGGGACAGGCTGGCTTGACGAGCAGTACTTC.

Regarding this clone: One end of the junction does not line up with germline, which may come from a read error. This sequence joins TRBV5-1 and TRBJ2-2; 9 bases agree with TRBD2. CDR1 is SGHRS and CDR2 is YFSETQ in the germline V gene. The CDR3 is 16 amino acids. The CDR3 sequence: CASSGVAGGPIGELLF. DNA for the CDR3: TGCGCCAGCAGCGGAGTCGCGGGAGGGCCCATCGGGGAGCTGCTTTTT.

The CDR3 sequence is CASTRGQNYNYNEQFF. CDR3 DNA sequence: TGTGCCAGCACTAGAGGACAGAATTACAATTACAATGAGCAGTTCTTC. V usage is TRBV2 and J usage is TRBJ2-1; TRBD1 is a possible D gene (6 bases). The CDR3 is 16 residues long. Germline-derived CDR1 and CDR2 are SNHLY and FYNNEI. The germline V and J ends were trimmed by 7 bases and 4 bases, with 20 bases remaining between them.

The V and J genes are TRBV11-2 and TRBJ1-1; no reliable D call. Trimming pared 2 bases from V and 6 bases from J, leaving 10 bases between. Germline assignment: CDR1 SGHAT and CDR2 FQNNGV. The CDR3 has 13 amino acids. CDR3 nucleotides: TGTGCCAGCAGCTTATACCGTGACCCTGAAGCTTTCTTT. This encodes CASSLYRDPEAFF. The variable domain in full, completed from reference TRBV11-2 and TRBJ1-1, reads EAGVAQSPRYKIIEKRQSVAFWCNPISGHATLYWYQQILGQGPKLLIQFQNNGVVDDSQLPKDRFSAERLKGVDSTLKIQPAKLEDSAVYLCASSLYRDPEAFFGQGTRLTVV.

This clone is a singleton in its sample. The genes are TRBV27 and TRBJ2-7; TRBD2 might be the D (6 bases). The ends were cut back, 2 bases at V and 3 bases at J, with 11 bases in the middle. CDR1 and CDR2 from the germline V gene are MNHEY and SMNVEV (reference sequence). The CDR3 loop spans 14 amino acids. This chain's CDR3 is CASSLGGNYYEQYF. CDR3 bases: TGTGCCAGCAGTTTAGGGGGGAACTACTACGAGCAGTACTTC.

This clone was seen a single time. The chain's CDR3 is CASSQSLKGIITYEQYF. Written as DNA, the CDR3 is TGCGCCAGCAGCCAAAGCCTAAAGGGCATTATTACCTACGAGCAGTACTTC. V usage is TRBV4-3 and J usage is TRBJ2-7; D gene ambiguous. Trimming removed 2 bases at V and 2 bases at J, with 19 bases between. The CDR3 has 17 amino acids. Germline assignment: CDR1 LGHNA and CDR2 YSLEER.

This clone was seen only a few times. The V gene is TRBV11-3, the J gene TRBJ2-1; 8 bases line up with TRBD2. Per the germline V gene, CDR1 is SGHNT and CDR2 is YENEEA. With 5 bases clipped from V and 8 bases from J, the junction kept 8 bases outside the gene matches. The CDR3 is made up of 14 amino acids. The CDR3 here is CASSKYGGAHEQFF. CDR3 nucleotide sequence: TGTGCCAGCAGCAAATACGGGGGGGCCCATGAGCAGTTCTTC.